This T cell receptor beta chain was sequenced for a study of radiation and T cells in renal cell carcinoma. Described time point: baseline pretreatment blood. Sample treatment: 15 Gy SBRT to primary tumor, nephrectomy 4 weeks later. V dropped 6 bases and J dropped 6 bases, with 18 bases sitting between them. The CDR3 has 15 residues. Germline CDR1 and CDR2: SNHLY and FYNNEI. Sequenced by immunoSEQ multiplex PCR; TCRdb stores in-frame clones only, minus some. The table has about 160,000 clones, about 88% seen once. The TCR sequence derives from a woman between 65 and 79 years old with renal cell carcinoma. The sequencing here drew on blood, taken from a patient whose treatment included radiotherapy and nephrectomy. The rearrangement links TRBV2 to TRBJ1-5; D may be TRBD1 (5 bases). CDR3: CASRLVRGAGQPQHF. The CDR3 nucleotides are TGTGCCAGCAGACTGGTAAGGGGAGCGGGTCAGCCCCAGCATTTT.